This T cell receptor (beta chain) was retrieved from a study of T cells in Graves' hyperthyroidism and ophthalmopathy. Study information: It was at initial diagnosis, before any treatment, that peripheral blood was collected. Study findings and constraints: With a median lead of 6.5 months before onset, the model predicted ophthalmopathy. In the blood, most expanded thyroid clonotypes above 0.001 appeared as well.

Worth noting for this clonotype: Its antigen is not known. The conserved phenylalanine or tryptophan is not found at the CDR3 terminus, so this likely reflects a read error.

Germline CDR1 reads MNHNS; CDR2 reads SASEGT. The CDR3 runs to 15 residues. The blood sample predates any ophthalmopathy symptoms, coming from first hyperthyroidism diagnosis. TCR beta CDR3 region amplification was performed from RNA transcripts. The HTBI primer set drove a first-round RT-PCR of the TCR CDR3. TCRdb independently ran MiXCR on the multiplex PCR reads; one entry per CDR3 protein. Of fewer than 30,000 distinct CDR3 sequences listed, less than 65% are singletons. Sequencing was performed on blood. The genes are TRBV6-1 and TRBJ1-2; D gene unclear. The receptor's source is a woman aged 40 to 50 with Graves' hyperthyroidism that later progressed to Graves' ophthalmopathy. The CDR3 here is CAGSQSSRWDYGYTY. CDR3 nucleotides: TGTGCCGGCAGCCAGTCGTCCAGGTGGGACTATGGCTACACCTAC.